The clone carrying this TCR beta chain was recorded a few times. Produced via immunoSEQ multiplex PCR; TCRdb's table is partial and in-frame only. In the table there are roughly 250,000 clones, about 90% of which are singletons. Germline trimming cut 5 bases from V and 5 bases from J; bases unmatched to any gene: 7. Germline CDR1 and CDR2: SGHKS and YYEKEE (reference sequence). The CDR3 is 15 residues long. This specimen comes from a study of blood T cell repertoires in COVID-19. The sequenced sample consisted of peripheral blood. The V call is TRBV5-5, the J call TRBJ1-4, with 9 bases identical to TRBD1. This clonotype originated in a middle-aged woman with acute or convalescent COVID-19. This CDR3 reads CASRRTGTGNEKLFF. Here the CDR3 DNA reads TGTGCCAGCAGACGAACCGGGACAGGGAATGAAAAACTGTTTTTT.